This T cell receptor (beta chain) is from a study of response to subunit inactivated influenza vaccine. Study results and limitations: There was a suggestion from the authors that each seasonal influenza vaccination recruits few new T cells.

The germline gives CDR1 DFQATT, CDR2 SNEGSKA (reference sequence). V lost 5 bases, J lost 5 bases, and 15 bases stayed unmatched. The CDR3 sequence is 15 residues long. TCRdb re-analysed the RT-PCR reads in MiXCR, keeping a single row per CDR3 protein. Counted here are about 240,000 distinct CDR3 sequences, approximately 12% occurring once; the ten biggest clones make up less than 8.5%. This clonotype has only a few counts. The antigen is not known. The origin of this receptor is a man between 50 and 59 years old who received an inactivated influenza vaccine. The sample was non-naive T cells sorted from PBMCs, taken 14 days before vaccination. The chain carries TRBV20-1 and TRBJ2-7; the match to TRBD1 covers 7 bases. In nucleotides, the CDR3 is TGCAGTGCTGAGGGCAAAAGGGACAGCCCAGACGAGCAGTACTTC. As protein: CSAEGKRDSPDEQYF.